The 2 T cell receptor beta chains below all came from one sample that was sequenced in a study of blood T cell repertoires in COVID-19. TCRdb's table, derived via immunoSEQ multiplex PCR, lists solely in-frame clones and lacks some. Of about 170,000 clones in the sample, around 85% are singletons; the top ten hold 9.5% to 13%. The sample comprised peripheral blood. The source of these receptors is a woman aged 55-70 years with COVID-19, enrolled during active disease.

This rearrangement joins TRBV7-8 to TRBJ2-3; 7 bases map to TRBD2. The CDR3 covers 15 residues. CDR1 SGHVS and CDR2 FQNEAQ come from the germline V gene. V gave up 3 bases and J gave up 4 bases; unmatched junction bases: 7. The CDR3 protein is CASSFPGLDPDTQYF. The CDR3 region has the DNA TGTGCCAGCAGCTTCCCTGGACTAGACCCAGATACGCAGTATTTT.

This clone showed up just once. The J gene is TRBJ1-2, the V gene TRBV18; D not resolved. The CDR3 totals 13 residues. V was clipped by 5 bases and J by 6 bases, with 13 bases between them. Per germline, CDR1 KGHSH and CDR2 LQKENI. CDR3 protein: CASSGGIVDGYTF. Written as DNA, the CDR3 is TGTGCCAGCTCAGGAGGGATAGTGGATGGCTACACCTTC.